This T cell receptor beta chain was obtained from a study of T cell responses to AZD1222 COVID-19 vaccine. Study-wide findings and caveats: Donor demographics were predominantly white British with a female majority; clonal diversity may be underestimated. Repertoires were collected only later (after the peak T cell response had occurred).

This CDR3 has 15 amino acids. Trimming cost V 6 bases and J 3 bases, with 15 bases left between them. CDR1 is ENHRY, CDR2 SYGVKD, per germline. Worth noting for this clone: The antigen is unknown.

Method: immunoSEQ multiplex PCR; TCRdb's copy keeps in-frame clones and lacks some. The sample lists about 120,000 clones; roughly 89% were seen once. This TCR came from an adult in good health. The source material was peripheral blood, sampled on day 0 of AZD1222 vaccination. The chain couples TRBV10-3 to TRBJ1-5, with D unresolved. Here the CDR3 reads CAIRASVQINQPQHF. The CDR3 bases are TGTGCCATCAGGGCGTCGGTACAGATCAATCAGCCCCAGCATTTT.